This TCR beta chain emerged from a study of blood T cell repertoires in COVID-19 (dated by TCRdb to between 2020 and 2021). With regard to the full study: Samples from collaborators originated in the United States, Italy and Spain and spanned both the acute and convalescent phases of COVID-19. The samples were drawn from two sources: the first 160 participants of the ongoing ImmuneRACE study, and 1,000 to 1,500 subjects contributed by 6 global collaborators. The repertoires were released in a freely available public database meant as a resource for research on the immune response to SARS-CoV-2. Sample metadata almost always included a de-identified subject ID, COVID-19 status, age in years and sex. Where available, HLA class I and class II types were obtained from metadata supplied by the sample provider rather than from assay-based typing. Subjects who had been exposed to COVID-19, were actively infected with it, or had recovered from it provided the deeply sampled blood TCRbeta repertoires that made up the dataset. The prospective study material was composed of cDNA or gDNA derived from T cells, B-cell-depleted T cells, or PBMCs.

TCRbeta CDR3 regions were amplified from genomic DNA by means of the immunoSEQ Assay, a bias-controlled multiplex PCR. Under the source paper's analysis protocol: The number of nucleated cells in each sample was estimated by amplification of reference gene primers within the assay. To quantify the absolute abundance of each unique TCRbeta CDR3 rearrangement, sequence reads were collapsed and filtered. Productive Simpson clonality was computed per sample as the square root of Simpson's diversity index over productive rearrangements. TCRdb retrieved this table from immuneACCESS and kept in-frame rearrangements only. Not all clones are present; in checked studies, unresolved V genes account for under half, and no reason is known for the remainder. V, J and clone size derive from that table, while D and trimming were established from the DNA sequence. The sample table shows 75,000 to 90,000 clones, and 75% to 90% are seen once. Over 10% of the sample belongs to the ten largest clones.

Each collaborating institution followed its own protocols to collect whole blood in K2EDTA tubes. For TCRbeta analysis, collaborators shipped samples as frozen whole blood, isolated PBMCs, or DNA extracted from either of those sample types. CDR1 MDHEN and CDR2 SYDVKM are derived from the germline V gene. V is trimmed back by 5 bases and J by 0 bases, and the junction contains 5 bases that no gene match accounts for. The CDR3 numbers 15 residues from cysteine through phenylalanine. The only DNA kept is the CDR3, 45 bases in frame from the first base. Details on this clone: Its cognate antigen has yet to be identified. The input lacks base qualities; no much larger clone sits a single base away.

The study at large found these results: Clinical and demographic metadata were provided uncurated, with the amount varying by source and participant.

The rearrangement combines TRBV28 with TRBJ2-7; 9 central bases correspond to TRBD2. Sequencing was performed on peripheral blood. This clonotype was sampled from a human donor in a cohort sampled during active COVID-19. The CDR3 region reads CASSEASGVSYEQYF. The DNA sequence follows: TGTGCCAGCAGTGAGGCTAGCGGGGTCTCCTACGAGCAGTACTTC. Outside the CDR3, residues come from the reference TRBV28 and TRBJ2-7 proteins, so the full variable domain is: DVKVTQSSRYLVKRTGEKVFLECVQDMDHENMFWYRQDPGLGLRLIYFSYDVKMKEKGDIPEGYSVSREKKERFSLILESASTNQTSMYLCASSEASGVSYEQYFGPGTRLTVT.